These T cell receptor beta chains were read from a single sample in a study of human T cells and chemical hapten exposure. TCRdb called the RACE reads again in MiXCR, with one record for every CDR3 protein. The repertoire holds 150,000 to 200,000 distinct CDR3 sequences, with just under 30% as singletons. The source was whole blood, collected in connection with sensitization to the hapten diphenylcyclopropenone (DPC). The receptors come from a woman in her twenties or thirties with alopecia areata. Some clones in this sample may be carry-over from other donors' samples. CDR3s leave out the opening cysteine and the closing phenylalanine or tryptophan. Fields, in order: J gene, V gene, CDR3 length, CDR3 protein.

j_call: TRBJ2-5; v_call: TRBV24-1; cdr3_length: 10; cdr3_aa: ATSDLMETQY
j_call: TRBJ2-2; v_call: TRBV29-1; cdr3_length: 12; cdr3_aa: SVGRTVNTGELF
j_call: TRBJ1-2; v_call: TRBV5-1; cdr3_length: 11; cdr3_aa: ASSPPEGYGYT
j_call: TRBJ1-2; v_call: TRBV7-2; cdr3_length: 13; cdr3_aa: ASSPSVGQTYGYT
j_call: TRBJ1-4; v_call: TRBV7-6; cdr3_length: 14; cdr3_aa: ASSLGTGRTNEKLF
j_call: TRBJ1-2; v_call: TRBV28; cdr3_length: 14; cdr3_aa: ASSWGTGGENYGYT
j_call: TRBJ2-3; v_call: TRBV28; cdr3_length: 12; cdr3_aa: ASSPGPGGSTQY
j_call: TRBJ1-1; v_call: TRBV5-5; cdr3_length: 13; cdr3_aa: ASRPSWQGNTEAF
j_call: TRBJ2-2; v_call: TRBV28; cdr3_length: 11; cdr3_aa: ASTRPGTGELF
j_call: TRBJ2-1; v_call: TRBV10-3; cdr3_length: 10; cdr3_aa: AISPRVGEQF
j_call: TRBJ2-2; v_call: TRBV7-3; cdr3_length: 11; cdr3_aa: ASSRWGTGELF
j_call: TRBJ2-3; v_call: TRBV20-1; cdr3_length: 11; cdr3_aa: SALSGDTDTQY
j_call: TRBJ1-4; v_call: TRBV5-5; cdr3_length: 11; cdr3_aa: ASSGGEGEKLF
j_call: TRBJ2-3; v_call: TRBV5-1; cdr3_length: 10; cdr3_aa: ASRVSTDTQY
j_call: TRBJ1-2; v_call: TRBV27; cdr3_length: 15; cdr3_aa: ASSPGQGQRALYGYT
j_call: TRBJ2-4; v_call: TRBV4-3; cdr3_length: 13; cdr3_aa: ASSQDLQGWDIQY
j_call: TRBJ2-7; v_call: TRBV9; cdr3_length: 12; cdr3_aa: ASSERDRDYEQY
j_call: TRBJ2-6; v_call: TRBV12-3/TRBV12-4; cdr3_length: 12; cdr3_aa: ASSLSAVRNVLT
j_call: TRBJ1-5; v_call: TRBV7-2; cdr3_length: 12; cdr3_aa: ASSFGDSNQPQH
j_call: TRBJ1-4; v_call: TRBV5-1; cdr3_length: 13; cdr3_aa: ASSPSGTTNEKLF
j_call: TRBJ2-7; v_call: TRBV19; cdr3_length: 11; cdr3_aa: ASSIRTGYEQY
j_call: TRBJ2-3; v_call: TRBV20-1; cdr3_length: 12; cdr3_aa: SARGEGWPDTQY
j_call: TRBJ1-6; v_call: TRBV6-2/TRBV6-3; cdr3_length: 9; cdr3_aa: ASSYNSPLH
j_call: TRBJ1-1; v_call: TRBV4-2; cdr3_length: 12; cdr3_aa: ASSQVQGDTEAF
j_call: TRBJ1-4; v_call: TRBV27; cdr3_length: 13; cdr3_aa: ASSFRAATNEKLF
j_call: TRBJ1-4; v_call: TRBV29-1; cdr3_length: 11; cdr3_aa: SVAGQGTEKLF